The clone carrying this TCR beta chain has a handful of counts. Its matching antigen is unknown. This sample stems from a study of T-cell memory formation after mild COVID-19. Findings of the study overall: Contracting CD4+ clones lay largely in CM and EM, with CD8+ ones residing in EMRA.

The CDR3 covers 15 residues. Trimming cost V 6 bases and J 3 bases, with 18 bases left between them. TCRdb independently ran MiXCR on the 5' RACE reads; one entry per CDR3 protein. The repertoire holds around 390,000 distinct CDR3 sequences, approximately 16% seen once, with about 22% in the top ten. Sequencing was carried out using PBMCs or a T cell subset sorted from them (not recorded which). The rearrangement joins TRBV12-3 or TRBV12-4 to TRBJ2-7; perhaps TRBD2 as D (6 bases). The origin of this receptor is a young man who had mild COVID-19 (a few samples of this study predate the infection). Cell type and time point are not known. The CDR3 is CASRGDVLGGYEQYF. CDR3 DNA: TGTGCCAGCAGGGGGGATGTTCTGGGGGGCTACGAGCAGTACTTC.